Listed below are T cell receptor beta chains from one sample, sequenced in a study of identical twins. MiXCR, run by TCRdb on the 5' RACE reads, gives a single entry per CDR3 protein. Of some 600,000 distinct CDR3 sequences detected, about 7.1% appear once; the ten largest clones hold 1.6%. These data were likewise used in another study, on yellow fever vaccine responses in identical twins.

Sequencing input: PBMCs. The receptors originated from a young woman in good health. CDR3s include the opening cysteine and the closing phenylalanine or tryptophan. D genes are given only for firm matches. The listing skips clone size in some rows; elsewhere it reads once, few, many or a size class.

.,TRBJ2-2,.,TRBV5-1,CASSLMGGNTGELFF,TGCGCCAGCAGCTTGATGGGGGGAAACACCGGGGAGCTGTTTTTT
TRBD1,TRBJ1-1,.,TRBV24-1,CATSDAGQPNTEAFF,TGTGCCACCAGTGATGCGGGACAGCCGAACACTGAAGCTTTCTTT
.,TRBJ2-3,few,TRBV7-8,CASSKRPITDTQYF,TGTGCCAGCAGCAAGAGGCCAATCACAGATACGCAGTATTTT
TRBD2,TRBJ2-5,.,TRBV20-1,CSARGLAGAVQETQYF,TGCAGTGCCAGGGGACTAGCGGGGGCCGTTCAAGAGACCCAGTACTTC
TRBD1,TRBJ1-4,few,TRBV18,CASSPRDRGLPTNEKLFF,TGTGCCAGCTCACCTCGGGACAGGGGTCTTCCAACTAATGAAAAACTGTTTTTT
.,TRBJ2-2,many,TRBV20-1,CSARTPGRGYGGELFF,TGCAGTGCCCGTACCCCGGGACGGGGGTACGGCGGGGAGCTGTTTTTT
.,TRBJ1-6,.,TRBV7-2,CASSLISVAYNSPLHF,TGTGCCAGCAGCTTAATTTCGGTCGCCTATAATTCACCCCTCCACTTT
.,TRBJ2-5,.,TRBV25-1,CASSESVDEGYQETQYF,TGTGCCAGCAGTGAATCCGTGGACGAGGGTTATCAGGAGACCCAGTACTTC
.,TRBJ2-5,few,TRBV5-1,CASSPEGDQETQYF,TGCGCCAGCAGCCCTGAGGGAGACCAAGAGACCCAGTACTTC
.,TRBJ2-6,.,TRBV4-2,CASSQDLGVFGANVLTF,TGTGCCAGCAGCCAAGATCTAGGAGTGTTTGGGGCCAACGTCCTGACTTTC
.,TRBJ1-1,many,TRBV10-3,CAIRSQTGANTEAFF,TGTGCCATCAGGTCCCAGACAGGAGCAAACACTGAAGCTTTCTTT
.,TRBJ2-1,.,TRBV14,CASSLRRVDEQFF,TGTGCCAGCAGCCTCCGCAGGGTGGATGAGCAGTTCTTC